The 20 T cell receptor beta chains below were found in one sample sequenced in a study of CD8 T cells in Susac syndrome. cDNA came from roughly 0.5 to 1 ug RNA primed by random hexamers. A single record per CDR3 protein comes from TCRdb applying MiXCR to the immunoSEQ multiplex PCR reads. Of fewer than 150,000 distinct CDR3 sequences in the sample, over 85% were seen once. The sequenced sample consisted of CD8+ T cells from PBMCs. The receptors stem from a human donor in good health.

This sequence joins TRBV30 and TRBJ2-7; TRBD1 matches 7 bases. The V gene end was trimmed by 5 bases and the J gene end by 5 bases; junction bases not matched to a gene: 12. The CDR3 is 14 amino acids. The germline gives CDR1 GTSNPN, CDR2 SVGIG (reference sequence). The CDR3 nucleotides read TGTGCCTGGGATACAGGGGTCGCCTCAAACGAGCAGTACTTC. The encoded protein is CAWDTGVASNEQYF. The full variable domain, with the rest looked up from reference TRBV30 and TRBJ2-7, is SQTIHQWPATLVQPVGSPLSLECTVEGTSNPNLYWYRQAAGRGLQLLFYSVGIGQISSEVPQNLSASRPQDRQFILSSKKLLLSDSGFYLCAWDTGVASNEQYFGPGTRLTVT.

This clonotype was detected once. V and J are TRBV20-1 and TRBJ2-3; 8 nucleotides agree with TRBD2. This CDR3 contains 17 residues. The junction had 18 bases not matched to a gene; V was cut back by 7 bases and J by 3 bases. Germline values: CDR1 DFQATT, CDR2 SNEGSKA (reference sequence). Here the CDR3 reads CSGWAYEREYVTDTQYF. The CDR3 DNA reads TGCAGTGGCTGGGCATACGAGCGGGAGTACGTTACAGATACGCAGTATTTT.

In its sample, this clonotype was seen once. The chain is built from TRBV6-5 and TRBJ2-5, with 11 bases aligning to TRBD1. V was pared by 8 bases and J by 5 bases, with 7 bases of the junction left unmatched. Germline V lookup: CDR1 MNHEY, CDR2 SVGAGI. The CDR3 is 14 residues long. The CDR3 DNA sequence: TGTGCCAGCTCGGACAGGGGGCCGTCGGAGACCCAGTACTTC. Translation gives CASSDRGPSETQYF.

The V gene is TRBV27, the J gene TRBJ2-6, with no clear D. This CDR3 has 15 residues. Trimming pared 3 bases from V and 0 bases from J, leaving 6 bases between. CDR1 MNHEY and CDR2 SMNVEV come from the germline V gene (reference sequence). The CDR3 region has the DNA TGTGCCAGCAGTTTCGGCGTCTCTGGGGCCAACGTCCTGACTTTC. This encodes CASSFGVSGANVLTF.

The chain is built from TRBV20-1 and TRBJ2-1; D possibly matches TRBD1 or TRBD2 (6 bases each). This CDR3 region has 12 residues. Germline V gives CDR1 DFQATT, CDR2 SNEGSKA (reference sequence). Trimming shortened V by 5 bases and J by 9 bases, and 14 bases separated the two germline ends. In DNA, the CDR3 is TGCAGTGCTCTCGTGGAGGGGGTTGAGCAGTTCTTC. It encodes CSALVEGVEQFF.

The genes are TRBV30 and TRBJ2-7; D remains unclear. V was pared by 1 base and J by 6 bases, with 7 bases between. Germline V lookup: CDR1 GTSNPN, CDR2 SVGIG (reference sequence). The CDR3 loop spans 11 amino acids. The CDR3, as DNA: TGTGCCTGGAGTGGGTCGACCGAGCAGTACTTC. Protein: CAWSGSTEQYF.

The V call is TRBV2, the J call TRBJ2-2, with 11 bases that match TRBD2. From germline, CDR1 is SNHLY and CDR2 FYNNEI. The CDR3 consists of 17 residues. The J segment lost 1 base and the V segment lost 6 bases, leaving 7 bases of the junction unmatched. The CDR3 loop reads CASSSSTSGKNTGELFF. Written as DNA, the CDR3 is TGTGCCAGCAGCTCCTCGACTAGCGGGAAGAACACCGGGGAGCTGTTTTTT.

This clonotype was detected only once. V and J are TRBV3-1 and TRBJ2-1; 10 bases agree with TRBD2. This CDR3 spans 15 amino acids. V shed 4 bases and J 6 bases; nucleotides not matched to a gene: 6. Germline V gene lookup returns CDR1 LGHDT and CDR2 YNNKEL (reference sequence). The CDR3 nucleotides are TGTGCCAGCAGCCCCTCTAGCGGGAGTGGCAATGAGCAGTTCTTC. The encoded protein is CASSPSSGSGNEQFF.

The rearrangement links TRBV19 to TRBJ2-4; D may be TRBD1 (6 bases). Trimming left V 5 bases short and J 5 bases short, with 25 bases between. The V gene's germline CDR1 is LNHDA and CDR2 SQIVND (reference sequence). The CDR3 spans 18 residues. CDR3 region: CASSAQWAGVTGENIQYF. CDR3 nucleotides: TGTGCCAGTAGTGCGCAGTGGGCAGGGGTAACCGGGGAAAACATTCAGTACTTC.

The count of this clonotype is one. This chain links TRBV27 with TRBJ2-7; D gene unclear. Trimming took 8 bases from V and 7 from J, leaving 15 bases between them. Germline V gene lookup returns CDR1 MNHEY and CDR2 SMNVEV (reference sequence). The CDR3 is 12 amino acids. The CDR3 bases are TGTGCCAGCGGATTTCTAGGCCAGGAGCAGTACTTC. It specifies CASGFLGQEQYF.

This clonotype showed up just once. The chain recombines TRBV28 with TRBJ1-5, with D possibly matching TRBD1 (6 bases). Looked up from germline, CDR1 is MDHEN and CDR2 is SYDVKM. Between the trimmed V and J ends, which lost 5 bases and 2 bases, there was a span of 13 bases. CDR3 length: 15 residues. DNA of the CDR3: TGTGCCAGCAGTAACAGGGAGTCTGGCAATCAGCCCCAGCATTTT. It codes for CASSNRESGNQPQHF. Full variable domain (outside the CDR3, taken from reference TRBV28 and TRBJ1-5): DVKVTQSSRYLVKRTGEKVFLECVQDMDHENMFWYRQDPGLGLRLIYFSYDVKMKEKGDIPEGYSVSREKKERFSLILESASTNQTSMYLCASSNRESGNQPQHFGDGTRLSIL.

The J gene is TRBJ2-1, the V gene TRBV6-5; TRBD2 agrees at 8 bases. V dropped 5 bases and J dropped 6; count of bases not matched to a gene: 3. This CDR3 region has 13 residues. Germline lookup yields CDR1 MNHEY and CDR2 SVGAGI. This chain's CDR3 is CASSPSGPNEQFF. CDR3 nucleotide sequence: TGTGCCAGCAGTCCTAGCGGGCCCAATGAGCAGTTCTTC.

V is TRBV28 and J is TRBJ1-5; tentative D call: TRBD1 (6 bases). The length of the CDR3 is 14 residues. Germline assignment: CDR1 MDHEN and CDR2 SYDVKM. Trimming pared 7 bases from V and 5 bases from J, leaving 15 bases between. Here the CDR3 DNA reads TGTGCCAGCACCCTCCTAGGGGGGGATCAGCCCCAGCATTTT. Amino acids: CASTLLGGDQPQHF.

The chain recombines TRBV7-9 with TRBJ2-1; 7 bases are a match to TRBD1. CDR3 size: 14 residues. Losses at the gene ends were 7 bases for V and 6 bases for J; bases not matched to a gene: 9. Germline V gene sequence: CDR1 SEHNR, CDR2 FQNEAQ (reference sequence). The CDR3 sequence: CASTPMGQLNEQFF. The CDR3 nucleotides are TGTGCCAGCACGCCGATGGGACAGCTCAATGAGCAGTTCTTC.

This sequence joins TRBV27 and TRBJ2-5; 7 positions agree with TRBD2. CDR3 length: 12 residues. J gave up 9 bases and V 5 bases, and 6 bases lay outside the gene matches. CDR1 MNHEY and CDR2 SMNVEV come from the germline V gene (reference sequence). CDR3 nucleotide sequence: TGTGCCAGCAGTCCTAGCGGTGTGTCCCAGTACTTC. Translation: CASSPSGVSQYF.

The chain recombines TRBV6-5 with TRBJ2-1, with 8 positions matching TRBD2. The CDR3 contains 14 residues. V dropped 6 bases and J dropped 5; count of bases not matched to a gene: 6. Germline V gene data show CDR1 as MNHEY and CDR2 as SVGAGI. The CDR3 DNA reads TGTGCCAGCAGCCAACTAGCGGTCCACAATGAGCAGTTCTTC. The encoded protein is CASSQLAVHNEQFF.

This rearrangement joins TRBV29-1 to TRBJ2-7, with 11 positions matching TRBD1. Germline CDR1 is SQVTM and CDR2 is ANQGSEA. V lost 7 bases and J lost 3; bases outside the gene matches: 8. The CDR3 has 14 amino acids. For the CDR3, the DNA is TGCAGCGCACGGACAGGGGGCATCATCTACGAGCAGTACTTC. Protein product: CSARTGGIIYEQYF.

The count of this clonotype is one. The chain links TRBV9 to TRBJ2-7, with D perhaps matching TRBD1 or TRBD2 (5 bases each). The CDR3 is 14 residues long. Germline V gene data show CDR1 as SGDLS and CDR2 as YYNGEE. With 0 bases removed from V and 3 bases from J, the gap between germline ends came to 10 bases. CDR3 sequence: CASSVGLGDYEQYF. CDR3 nucleotides: TGTGCCAGCAGCGTAGGACTGGGGGACTACGAGCAGTACTTC. The complete variable domain, with remaining parts taken from reference TRBV9 and TRBJ2-7, reads DSGVTQTPKHLITATGQRVTLRCSPRSGDLSVYWYQQSLDQGLQFLIQYYNGEERAKGNILERFSAQQFPDLHSELNLSSLELGDSALYFCASSVGLGDYEQYFGPGTRLTVT.

The rearrangement joins TRBV30 to TRBJ1-3; the D is unclear. CDR3 length equals 13 residues. V gave up 5 bases and J gave up 0 bases, with 8 bases separating them. Germline CDR1 GTSNPN, CDR2 SVGIG (reference sequence). This CDR3 reads CAWAVGSGNTIYF. The DNA of the CDR3 is TGTGCCTGGGCGGTGGGCTCTGGAAACACCATATATTTT.

The V and J genes are TRBV29-1 and TRBJ2-7; D might be TRBD1 (5 bases). The CDR3 has 13 residues. Germline V lookup: CDR1 SQVTM, CDR2 ANQGSEA. The ends were cut back, 6 bases at V and 2 bases at J, with 14 bases in the middle. Here the CDR3 DNA reads TGCAGCGTGATACAGGAACTTGCCTACGAGCAGTACTTC. It codes for CSVIQELAYEQYF.